The rows below give T cell receptor beta chains drawn from one sample of a study of cytomegalovirus exposure and HLA in healthy donors. Sequencing used immunoSEQ multiplex PCR; TCRdb keeps in-frame clones, though not all of them. The sample lists 85,000 to 100,000 clones; 60% to 65% were seen once. Sequencing was performed on PBMCs. These TCRs come from a human donor in good health. Both conserved end residues are part of each CDR3. The D gene is left open where the match is weak. The size field is filled for only some rows; it gives once, few, many or a size class.

cdr3_nt	cdr3_aa	j_call	v_call	cdr3_length	clone_size	d_call
TGTGCCAGCAGCGCCGGGACTTTAAAGACCGGGGAGCTGTTTTTT	CASSAGTLKTGELFF	TRBJ2-2	TRBV9	15	.	.
TGCGCCAGCAGCCAAGGTCCAGCGGGGGGAAGCCGTAACTACGAGCAGTACTTC	CASSQGPAGGSRNYEQYF	TRBJ2-7	TRBV4-1	18	.	TRBD2
TGTGCCATCAGAGGACAGCAGACTAACTATGGCTACACCTTC	CAIRGQQTNYGYTF	TRBJ1-2	TRBV10-3	14	.	.
TGCGCCAGCAGCTGGGACAGGGTCCAGACCCAGTACTTC	CASSWDRVQTQYF	TRBJ2-5	TRBV5-1	13	.	TRBD1
TGTGCCAGCAGCGCCCACCGGAACAGGGGGATGGGGGCTTACTATGGCTACACCTTC	CASSAHRNRGMGAYYGYTF	TRBJ1-2	TRBV9	19	.	TRBD1
TGTGCCACCAGCAGAGATAGGCCGGCAGGGGGTCTAGATACGCAGTATTTT	CATSRDRPAGGLDTQYF	TRBJ2-3	TRBV15	17	.	TRBD1
TGTGCCATCAGTGACCTAAAAAGCGGGCCACCGAACTATGGCTACACCTTC	CAISDLKSGPPNYGYTF	TRBJ1-2	TRBV10-3	17	.	.
TGTGCCAGCACCCCGGTGGGGGGGGACAATGAGCAGTTCTTC	CASTPVGGDNEQFF	TRBJ2-1	TRBV7-3	14	few	TRBD2
TGTGCCAGCAGCTTAGCGAGGGGACTAGCGGGGGGGCCAGGGAATGAGCAGTTCTTC	CASSLARGLAGGPGNEQFF	TRBJ2-1	TRBV7-2	19	.	TRBD2
TGTGCCAGCAGCTTGGGGATTGACAGGGCAACACCCCTCCACTTT	CASSLGIDRATPLHF	TRBJ1-6	TRBV5-8	15	.	TRBD1
TGTGCCAGCAGCCCCCCGGCGGGGGGACTTTCAGATACGCAGTATTTT	CASSPPAGGLSDTQYF	TRBJ2-3	TRBV7-8	16	.	TRBD2
TGTGCCAGCAGCTTAGGGGCCGATCAGCCCCAGCATTTT	CASSLGADQPQHF	TRBJ1-5	TRBV7-9	13	.	.
TGTGCCAGCAGCGTAGGGGCAGGGCTTGTGAACACTGAAGCTTTCTTT	CASSVGAGLVNTEAFF	TRBJ1-1	TRBV9	16	.	.
TGTGCCAGCAGCTTCCACTTCGGGGAGAACACTGAAGCTTTCTTT	CASSFHFGENTEAFF	TRBJ1-1	TRBV7-9	15	few	.
TGTGCCAGCAGCATGGGACTGCACAATGAGCAGTTCTTC	CASSMGLHNEQFF	TRBJ2-1	TRBV5-8	13	.	.
TGTGCCAGCAGCTCCAGCGGGGGAAACTATGGCTACACCTTC	CASSSSGGNYGYTF	TRBJ1-2	TRBV9	14	few	.
TGTGCCAGCAGCTTAACGGGGGAGAGCACAGATACGCAGTATTTT	CASSLTGESTDTQYF	TRBJ2-3	TRBV11-1	15	.	.
TGTGCCTCCTCGACTCAATCCAGGGGATACACCGGGGAGCTGTTTTTT	CASSTQSRGYTGELFF	TRBJ2-2	TRBV5-6	16	few	.
TGTGCCAGCAGTTCTTTTAGCGGGAGCTCCTACAATGAGCAGTTCTTC	CASSSFSGSSYNEQFF	TRBJ2-1	TRBV27	16	.	TRBD2
TGTGCCAGCAGCTTAGGGGTAGCGGGAGGTGAGCAGTTCTTC	CASSLGVAGGEQFF	TRBJ2-1	TRBV11-3	14	.	TRBD2
TGTGCCAGCAGCCAAGGCGGGATTAGGGATGGCTACACCTTC	CASSQGGIRDGYTF	TRBJ1-2	TRBV13	14	.	.
TGTGCCAGCAGCCCCCCCGGGACAGGGAGGGAGGAGACCCAGTACTTC	CASSPPGTGREETQYF	TRBJ2-5	TRBV7-8	16	.	TRBD1
TGTGCCAGCAGCTTGACAGGGAGCAATCAGCCCCAGCATTTT	CASSLTGSNQPQHF	TRBJ1-5	TRBV11-2	14	.	TRBD1
TGTGCCAGCAGCTTCGGAGGTCGGACTGAAGCTTTCTTT	CASSFGGRTEAFF	TRBJ1-1	TRBV5-6	13	few	.
TGTGCCAGCAGTGACTCGAGCCTAGGGAACACTGAAGCTTTCTTT	CASSDSSLGNTEAFF	TRBJ1-1	TRBV6-4	15	.	.
TGTGCCAGCAGCTTACAGCGGGGGGGTCAAGAGACCCAGTACTTC	CASSLQRGGQETQYF	TRBJ2-5	TRBV7-3	15	few	TRBD2
TGTGCCAGCAGCTTGGCGCAGAGACGGGGGACCCAGTACTTC	CASSLAQRRGTQYF	TRBJ2-5	TRBV5-6	14	few	.
TGCGCCAGGGCTTTAACAGGCTACGAGCAGTACTTC	CARALTGYEQYF	TRBJ2-7	TRBV4-3	12	.	.
TGTGCCAGCAGCCGCACGGATAGGGGTTGGCCCCAGCATTTT	CASSRTDRGWPQHF	TRBJ1-5	TRBV5-5	14	.	.
TGTGCCAGCAGCGCGCGCTCGGGTGGAAACACCATATATTTT	CASSARSGGNTIYF	TRBJ1-3	TRBV9	14	.	.
TGTGCCAGCAGCCATGAGGCCGGGACAGGGGCAGCAAATGAGCAGTTCTTC	CASSHEAGTGAANEQFF	TRBJ2-1	TRBV14	17	.	TRBD1
TGTGCCAGCAGATTCACAGGGACCAGGGATACGCAGTATTTT	CASRFTGTRDTQYF	TRBJ2-3	TRBV2	14	few	.
TGTGCCAGCAGCATCTCGGGACTGGCCTACGAGCAGTACTTC	CASSISGLAYEQYF	TRBJ2-7	TRBV6-5	14	.	.
TGTGCCAGCAGTGGCGGGGGCGGAGAGACCCAGTACTTC	CASSGGGGETQYF	TRBJ2-5	TRBV2	13	.	.
TGCGCCAGCAGCGGGACAGGGACAACTAATGAAAAACTGTTTTTT	CASSGTGTTNEKLFF	TRBJ1-4	TRBV5-1	15	.	TRBD1
TGTGCCAGCAGCTTAGCCCCGGGGCAGGGGGCGGGAGGCAATCAGCCCCAGCATTTT	CASSLAPGQGAGGNQPQHF	TRBJ1-5	TRBV7-8	19	.	TRBD1
TGTGCCAGCAGTAGGGGGACAGGTCATAATTCACCCCTCCACTTT	CASSRGTGHNSPLHF	TRBJ1-6	TRBV6-5	15	.	TRBD1
TGTGCCAGCAGTTACAGCAATTCACCCCTCCACTTT	CASSYSNSPLHF	TRBJ1-6	TRBV25-1	12	.	.
TGTGCCAGCAGCTTAGGGGTTAGCGGGCCTTCGGGACAGTTCTTC	CASSLGVSGPSGQFF	TRBJ2-1	TRBV7-2	15	.	TRBD2